This entry lists 20 T cell receptor beta chains sequenced from one sample in a study of T cell responses to AZD1222 COVID-19 vaccine. Generated by immunoSEQ multiplex PCR, the TCRdb table keeps only in-frame clones and is missing some. The repertoire includes roughly 150,000 clones, approximately 91% of them detected once, and just under 2% sits in the top ten. This material consisted of peripheral blood, taken 28 days after the second AZD1222 dose. These receptors came from an adult who received the AZD1222 COVID-19 vaccine.

The chain is built from TRBV2 and TRBJ1-5; 7 bases map to TRBD1. Trimming took 6 bases from V and 0 from J; bases not matched to a gene: 8. CDR1 and CDR2 (germline): SNHLY, FYNNEI. This CDR3 region has 16 residues. CDR3 in DNA: TGTGCCAGCAGAGGTCCGAGGACAGGTAGCAATCAGCCCCAGCATTTT. It specifies CASRGPRTGSNQPQHF.

The chain combines TRBV6-5 with TRBJ1-1, with 8 bases matching TRBD1. The CDR3 consists of 14 residues. Germline trimming cut 5 bases from V and 4 bases from J; bases unmatched to any gene: 6. The germline CDR1 and CDR2 sequences are MNHEY and SVGAGI. CDR3 sequence reads: CASSTRTGSTEAFF. The CDR3 nucleotides are TGTGCCAGCAGTACACGGACAGGGAGCACTGAAGCTTTCTTT.

The J gene is TRBJ1-2, the V gene TRBV12-3 or TRBV12-4; no firm D call. CDR3 length equals 13 residues. Trimming removed 3 bases at V and 4 bases at J, with 9 bases between. The CDR3 nucleotides read TGTGCCAGCAGTTTCGGAGTCTCCTATGGCTACACCTTC. This gives the protein CASSFGVSYGYTF.

In its sample, this clone was seen a few times. The chain joins TRBV30 to TRBJ2-7; 8 bases line up with TRBD2. V was clipped by 6 bases and J by 1 base; unmatched bases: 2. Germline CDR1 is GTSNPN and CDR2 is SVGIG (reference sequence). The CDR3 runs 12 residues. The CDR3 DNA sequence: TGTGCCTGCTCTAGCGGGTCCTACGAGCAGTACTTC. It translates to CACSSGSYEQYF.

The chain recombines TRBV5-1 with TRBJ2-1; 10 nucleotides match TRBD2. J was trimmed by 5 bases and V by 0 bases; bases with no gene match: 5. This CDR3 region has 16 residues. Germline values: CDR1 SGHRS, CDR2 YFSETQ. The chain's CDR3 is CASSLEQGLANNEQFF. The CDR3 DNA reads as TGCGCCAGCAGCTTGGAACAGGGACTAGCGAACAATGAGCAGTTCTTC. Using reference TRBV5-1 and TRBJ2-1 for the parts outside the CDR3, the full variable domain is KAGVTQTPRYLIKTRGQQVTLSCSPISGHRSVSWYQQTPGQGLQFLFEYFSETQRNKGNFPGRFSGRQFSNSRSEMNVSTLELGDSALYLCASSLEQGLANNEQFFGPGTRLTVL.

The genes are TRBV25-1 and TRBJ2-2; D is unclear. The CDR3 contains 14 residues. The V end was cut by 2 bases, the J end by 6 bases, with 10 bases between. Germline assignment: CDR1 MGHDK and CDR2 SYGVNS. Here the CDR3 reads CASSEDRLAGELFF. For the CDR3, the DNA is TGTGCCAGCAGTGAAGATAGGCTCGCCGGGGAGCTGTTTTTT.

The chain has TRBV19 and TRBJ1-5; D gene ambiguous. Between the trimmed V and J ends, which lost 3 bases and 3 bases, there was a span of 9 bases. CDR1 and CDR2 from the germline V gene are LNHDA and SQIVND (reference sequence). The CDR3 is made up of 14 amino acids. The CDR3 DNA reads TGTGCCAGTAGTATTCCCGGGGACAATCAGCCCCAGCATTTT. This gives the protein CASSIPGDNQPQHF.

This rearrangement joins TRBV21-1 to TRBJ1-5; the DNA was not used to check the table's D call, TRBD1. TRBV21-1 is a documented pseudogene. The CDR3 extends over 14 amino acids. This chain's CDR3 is CASSRADSNQPQHF. CDR3 in DNA: TGTGCCAGCAGCAGGGCTGATAGCAATCAGCCCCAGCATTTT.

The gene calls are TRBV12-5 and TRBJ2-3; TRBD2 matches 11 bases. Germline V gene lookup returns CDR1 LGHNT and CDR2 FRNRAP. Trimming took 4 bases from V and 4 from J; bases not matched to a gene: 1. The CDR3 is made up of 14 amino acids. CDR3 DNA: TGTGCTAGTGGTTCGGGACTAGCGGCAGATACGCAGTATTTT. Translation gives CASGSGLAADTQYF. Full variable domain (outside the CDR3, taken from reference TRBV12-5 and TRBJ2-3): DARVTQTPRHKVTEMGQEVTMRCQPILGHNTVFWYRQTMMQGLELLAYFRNRAPLDDSGMPKDRFSAEMPDATLATLKIQPSEPRDSAVYFCASGSGLAADTQYFGPGTRLTVL.

The chain combines TRBV19 with TRBJ1-1; D gene unclear. Germline-derived CDR1 and CDR2 are LNHDA and SQIVND (reference sequence). V lost 7 bases and J lost 0, with 3 bases in between. CDR3 length: 11 residues. This CDR3 reads CASKLNTEAFF. For the CDR3, the DNA is TGTGCCAGTAAACTGAACACTGAAGCTTTCTTT.

This chain links TRBV4-2 with TRBJ2-5, with 12 positions matching TRBD2. CDR3 length equals 16 residues. Germline V gives CDR1 LGHNA, CDR2 YNFKEQ. Losses at the gene ends were 1 base for V and 5 bases for J; bases not matched to a gene: 5. DNA of the CDR3: TGTGCCAGCAGCCAAGCTAGCGGGGGGGGAGGTGAGACCCAGTACTTC. Its translation: CASSQASGGGGETQYF.

The chain employs TRBV5-1 and TRBJ1-2; 7 bases match TRBD1. With 4 bases clipped from V and 8 bases from J, the junction kept 11 bases outside the gene matches. CDR1 is SGHRS and CDR2 is YFSETQ in the germline V gene. The CDR3 spans 14 residues. CDR3 DNA: TGCGCCAGCAGCCTGGGACAGTCTCCGGGAGGCTACACCTTC. Residues: CASSLGQSPGGYTF.

The rearrangement uses TRBV27 and TRBJ1-1; possible D gene TRBD1, 5 bases. Looked up from germline, CDR1 is MNHEY and CDR2 is SMNVEV (reference sequence). Trimming shortened V by 6 bases and J by 8 bases, and 10 bases separated the two germline ends. The CDR3 runs 11 residues. The DNA of the CDR3 is TGTGCCAGCAGACCAGACAGCGAAGCTTTCTTT. It is translated as CASRPDSEAFF.

This clone was seen just once. The V and J genes are TRBV9 and TRBJ1-2, with D perhaps matching TRBD1 (5 bases). Trimming removed 4 bases at V and 8 bases at J, with 21 bases between. The germline V gene has CDR1 SGDLS and CDR2 YYNGEE. The CDR3 contains 15 residues. CDR3 coding DNA: TGTGCCAGCAGCACACCGAGCAGGGTAAGCGGAGGCTACACCTTC. Translating it yields CASSTPSRVSGGYTF.

The chain joins TRBV5-1 to TRBJ2-3, with D uncertain. CDR3 size: 17 residues. Germline CDR1 and CDR2: SGHRS and YFSETQ. V was trimmed by 4 bases and J by 0 bases, leaving 18 bases between them. CDR3 in amino acids: CASSRVPKPGSTDTQYF. For the CDR3, the DNA is TGCGCCAGCAGCCGCGTCCCCAAGCCGGGTAGCACAGATACGCAGTATTTT.

The DNA for the CDR3 is TGTGCCAGCAGGGGGATAGATACGCAGTATTTT. Protein product: CASRGIDTQYF. The V and J genes are TRBV28 and TRBJ2-3, with no clear D. V was pared by 6 bases and J by 5 bases, with 6 bases between. The CDR3 is 11 amino acids. CDR1 is MDHEN and CDR2 is SYDVKM in the germline V gene.

The chain employs TRBV10-3 and TRBJ2-3; TRBD2 might be the D (5 bases). V lost 6 bases to trimming and J lost 1 base, with 11 bases between them. Per the germline V gene, CDR1 is ENHRY and CDR2 is SYGVKD. The CDR3 contains 14 residues. This chain's CDR3 is CAISAGVGTDTQYF. Written as DNA, the CDR3 is TGTGCCATCAGCGCGGGCGTGGGCACAGATACGCAGTATTTT.

The chain joins TRBV7-2 to TRBJ1-3; possible D gene TRBD1, 6 bases. This CDR3 is 15 amino acids long. CDR1 and CDR2 from the germline V gene are SGHTA and FQGNSA. Trimming shortened V by 3 bases and J by 4 bases, and 13 bases separated the two germline ends. CDR3 residues: CASSFRGAEGNTIYF. The CDR3 nucleotides read TGTGCCAGCAGCTTCAGGGGCGCGGAGGGAAACACCATATATTTT.

The gene calls are TRBV11-1 and TRBJ1-1; a possible D gene is TRBD1 (6 bases). V shed 5 bases and J shed 1 base, with 14 bases lying between them. The germline V gene encodes CDR1 SGHAT and CDR2 FQDESV (reference sequence). This CDR3 contains 15 residues. This chain's CDR3 is CASSLQGAQNTEAFF. The DNA for the CDR3 is TGTGCCAGCAGCCTACAGGGAGCCCAGAACACTGAAGCTTTCTTT. Full variable domain (rest looked up from reference TRBV11-1 and TRBJ1-1): EAEVAQSPRYKITEKSQAVAFWCDPISGHATLYWYRQILGQGPELLVQFQDESVVDDSQLPKDRFSAERLKGVDSTLKIQPAELGDSAMYLCASSLQGAQNTEAFFGQGTRLTVV.

The V and J genes are TRBV14 and TRBJ1-1; tentative D call: TRBD1 (5 bases). CDR1 SGHDN and CDR2 FVKESK come from the germline V gene. The CDR3 sequence is 14 residues long. V dropped 1 base and J dropped 5 bases, with 11 bases sitting between them. This CDR3 reads CASSQVVGGTEAFF. CDR3 DNA: TGTGCCAGCAGCCAAGTTGTGGGGGGGACTGAAGCTTTCTTT.